This T cell receptor (beta chain) was recorded in a study of blood T cells in healthy people across ages (dated by TCRdb to the mid-2010s). Notes on the research overall: In model experiments, template switching captured roughly one uniquely barcoded TCR beta cDNA molecule for every two T cells. To track age-related changes in TCR beta repertoire diversity, the study relied on deep sequencing normalized with unique cDNA molecular identifiers. Donors were grouped into four age groups: young (average roughly 17 years), middle-aged (roughly 40), aged (around 60) and long-lived (just over 80). Two additional independent replicas of 1 million unique cDNA reads from the same blood draw were analyzed for two donors (one aged 18 to 30 and one aged 80 or older). To avoid experimental bias, donors of different ages were spread randomly across the sequencing lanes.

What the authors observed across the whole study: There was a strong correlation between observed TCR beta diversity and the percentage of naive T cells measured by flow cytometry. Donor CMV infection status was unknown, potentially confounding age-related changes in expanded clonotypes. Observed TCR beta diversity per million T cells fell roughly linearly with age, and a significant reduction was already apparent by age around 39. Since profiling was done on bulk unsorted PBMCs, naive and antigen-experienced compartments could not be conclusively compared. Compared with the aged group, the long-lived group had more naive CD4+ T cells, fewer expanded clones and increased TCR diversity, a pattern suggesting age selection. Estimates of total diversity from one million sequenced T cells were regarded as lower bounds and underestimates.

Library prep was done by 5' RACE. Sequencing was carried out with an Illumina HiSeq 2500. The second PCR ran for roughly 7 to 12 cycles and used a J-beta primer mix along with a sample-barcoded 5' primer. A unique molecular identifier was introduced onto each TCR beta cDNA molecule by a template-switch 5' adaptor carrying 12 random nucleotides. Each sample yielded at least 2.5 million CDR3-containing paired-end reads. All of the RNA was converted into first-strand cDNA using the Mint cDNA synthesis kit, with a TRBC-specific oligonucleotide serving as the primer. All cDNA was treated with uracil-DNA glycosylase and then went through a first 18-cycle PCR with the universal primers M1SS and BC2_uni_R. The source study handled its data this way. For normalization, 1 million high-quality reads, each with a distinct molecular identifier, were randomly selected from each sample. Instead of being binned into consensus sequences, reads that shared molecular identifiers were thrown out. MiTCR, run with a Q25 quality threshold and the strictest error-elimination algorithm, handled CDR3 identification, clonotype clustering and error correction. A nonparametric unseen species model with Euler transformation was used to estimate a lower bound on total TCR beta diversity. TCRdb reprocessing: public reads trimmed at Q25 with fastp, clones called with MiXCR, in-frame beta chains kept. A single entry per CDR3 protein holds the most common genes and DNA from its merged rows. The V and J calls shown here were made by TCRdb, not taken from the authors' results. Present in this sample are over a million distinct CDR3 sequences, 45% of which were seen just once. The leading ten clones occupy approximately 20% of the sample.

The roughly 39 donors, aged about 6 to 95 years, were systemically healthy Caucasian individuals from Russia. About 9.8 milliliters of peripheral blood were drawn from each donor into EDTA-treated Vacutainer tubes. PBMCs were isolated by Ficoll-Paque density-gradient centrifugation, with at least 7 million obtained per sample. Trizol reagent was used to extract total RNA from the PBMCs, yielding at least 6 micrograms per sample. Naive CD45RAhigh/CD27high T cell percentages were measured by flow cytometry on a PBMC aliquot from every donor. The CDR3 starts with the cysteine, ends with the phenylalanine, and has 14 residues. The kept DNA is CDR3 alone, 42 bases in frame from the first base. V and J are truncated by 2 bases and 10 bases respectively, leaving an intervening sequence of 15 bases. The germline V gene sets CDR1 to ENHRY and CDR2 to SYGVKD. Details on this clonotype: Its recognized antigen is unknown. Within one base of it there is no much larger clone, and no base qualities were kept.

This receptor chain uses TRBV10-3 and TRBJ1-5; the D gene is possibly TRBD1, with 5 bases matching. The TCR sequence derives from a woman aged 55-75 years in good health. The specimen was blood. The CDR3 reads CAISEGRPGEPQHF. In nucleotides, the sequence is TGTGCCATCAGTGAGGGCCGTCCGGGGGAACCCCAGCATTTT.